The rows below give T cell receptor beta chains drawn from one sample of a study of vaccination and CD4 T cells after COVID-19. MiXCR was run by TCRdb on the PCR reads, yielding one entry per CDR3 protein. This repertoire shows approximately 12,000 distinct CDR3 sequences, 38% found once; its top ten account for 23%. Their antigen targets remain unknown. The sequencing sample was made of cultured CD4+ T cells from blood. These receptors all stem from a human donor with COVID-19. The CDR3 runs from the conserved cysteine through the conserved F or W. D genes are given only for firm matches. Not all rows give a size; the values are once, few, many and, for expanded clones, a class.

TRBV5-1,TRBJ1-6,14,.,.,CASSLAQINSPLHF,TGCGCCAGCAGCTTGGCCCAGATCAATTCACCCCTCCACTTT
TRBV5-5,TRBJ1-2,12,.,.,CASSFLTYGYTF,TGTGCCAGCAGCTTTCTGACCTATGGCTACACCTTC
TRBV24-1,TRBJ1-6,17,.,few,CATSDPRCGRPFLPLHF,TGTGCCACCAGTGATCCCCGTTGTGGGAGGCCTTTTTTACCCCTCCACTTT
TRBV20-1,TRBJ1-6,12,.,.,CSARGGNSPLHF,TGCAGTGCTAGAGGAGGTAATTCACCCCTCCACTTT
TRBV5-4,TRBJ2-7,15,TRBD1,few,CASSIDRGQPYEQYF,TGTGCCAGCAGCATTGACAGGGGGCAACCCTACGAGCAGTACTTC
TRBV7-3,TRBJ2-3,13,.,.,CASSLMGTDTQYF,TGTGCCAGCAGCTTAATGGGCACAGATACGCAGTATTTT
TRBV7-9,TRBJ2-7,15,.,few,CASSLVATPTYEQYF,TGTGCCAGCAGCTTAGTGGCGACCCCGACCTACGAGCAGTACTTC
TRBV29-1,TRBJ2-2,16,.,.,CSVLRMGQGRFGELFF,TGCAGCGTGCTTCGCATGGGCCAGGGGAGATTCGGGGAGCTGTTTTTT
TRBV7-2,TRBJ1-1,13,TRBD1,few,CASSLDRGTEAFF,TGTGCCAGCAGCTTGGACAGGGGGACTGAAGCTTTCTTT
TRBV7-2,TRBJ1-2,14,.,.,CASSLEAGLSGYTF,TGTGCCAGCAGCTTAGAGGCGGGTTTAAGTGGCTACACCTTC
TRBV6-1,TRBJ2-7,15,.,.,CASSQSGTISYEQYF,TGTGCCAGCAGTCAGTCCGGGACAATTTCCTACGAGCAGTACTTC
TRBV7-9,TRBJ2-3,14,.,.,CASSLHGTYLTQYF,TGTGCCAGCAGCTTGCATGGGACTTACCTTACGCAGTATTTT
TRBV9,TRBJ2-5,13,.,.,CASSVDPTGTQYF,TGTGCCAGCAGCGTAGACCCGACCGGGACCCAGTACTTC
TRBV9,TRBJ2-3,14,.,.,CASSVDLSGDTQYF,TGTGCCAGCAGCGTAGACCTATCGGGAGATACGCAGTATTTT
TRBV6-1,TRBJ2-5,14,.,few,CASSEGGVGETQYF,TGTGCCAGCAGTGAAGGAGGGGTGGGAGAGACCCAGTACTTC
TRBV2,TRBJ1-1,14,.,few,CASRLQRANTEAFF,TGTGCCAGCAGGCTTCAGAGGGCGAACACTGAAGCTTTCTTT
TRBV6-5,TRBJ2-5,14,.,.,CASSYSGGFETQYF,TGTGCCAGCAGTTACAGTGGTGGCTTCGAGACCCAGTACTTC
TRBV20-1,TRBJ2-2,15,TRBD1,.,CSANNRGLGTGELFF,TGCAGTGCTAATAACAGGGGGCTAGGCACCGGGGAGCTGTTTTTT
TRBV9,TRBJ1-2,13,TRBD1,few,CASSQGQNYGYTF,TGTGCCAGCAGCCAGGGACAGAACTATGGCTACACCTTC
TRBV18,TRBJ2-2,16,.,.,CASSPPGRGNTGELFF,TGTGCCAGCTCACCCCCTGGGCGGGGCAACACCGGGGAGCTGTTTTTT
TRBV4-2,TRBJ2-7,16,TRBD2,few,CASSRRLAGKYYEQYF,TGTGCCAGCAGCCGCCGACTAGCGGGAAAGTACTACGAGCAGTACTTC
TRBV6-2/TRBV6-3,TRBJ2-7,11,.,.,CASSYRNEQYF,TGTGCCAGCAGTTACCGAAACGAGCAGTACTTC
TRBV6-1,TRBJ1-2,10,.,.,CATQDYGHTF,TGTGCCACCCAGGACTATGGCCACACCTTC
TRBV24-1,TRBJ2-7,16,TRBD1,few,CATSESERTGDYEQYF,TGTGCCACCAGTGAATCCGAGCGGACAGGGGATTACGAGCAGTACTTC
TRBV6-1,TRBJ1-2,16,.,few,CASTPLTGTLNYGYTF,TGTGCCAGCACTCCTCTGACCGGGACACTTAACTATGGCTACACCTTC
TRBV20-1,TRBJ2-5,14,.,few,CSASFRGWTKTQYF,TGCAGTGCTAGTTTCCGGGGGTGGACGAAGACCCAGTACTTC
TRBV12-3/TRBV12-4,TRBJ1-2,13,TRBD1,.,CASSWGTGEGYTF,TGTGCCAGCAGTTGGGGGACAGGGGAGGGCTACACCTTC
TRBV11-2,TRBJ1-1,15,.,once,CASSAEVGWNTEAFF,TGTGCCAGCAGCGCCGAGGTAGGGTGGAACACTGAAGCTTTCTTT
TRBV12-3/TRBV12-4,TRBJ1-2,14,.,.,CASSLRRANYGYTF,TGTGCCAGCAGTTTAAGGCGAGCTAACTATGGCTACACCTTC
TRBV6-1,TRBJ2-5,15,TRBD2,.,CASKPQAGGVETQYF,TGTGCCAGCAAGCCCCAAGCGGGGGGTGTTGAGACCCAGTACTTC
TRBV7-2,TRBJ2-5,17,.,few,CASSLGIPAIYRETQYF,TGTGCCAGCAGCTTAGGAATCCCGGCAATCTATAGGGAGACCCAGTACTTC
TRBV12-3/TRBV12-4,TRBJ1-5,15,.,few,CATSWGQDSNQPQHF,TGTGCCACCTCATGGGGGCAGGACAGCAATCAGCCCCAGCATTTT
TRBV5-1,TRBJ1-6,14,.,.,CASSLGLNNSPLHF,TGCGCCAGCAGCTTGGGCCTAAATAATTCACCCCTCCACTTT
TRBV7-9,TRBJ1-2,12,.,.,CASSPTGYGYTF,TGTGCCAGCAGCCCTACCGGCTATGGCTACACCTTC
TRBV20-1,TRBJ1-2,12,.,.,CSARPQGFGYTF,TGCAGTGCTAGACCCCAGGGCTTTGGCTACACCTTC
TRBV7-6,TRBJ1-1,15,.,.,CASSLGSRFNTEAFF,TGTGCCAGCAGCTTAGGGAGTCGGTTTAACACTGAAGCTTTCTTT
TRBV6-1,TRBJ1-1,16,.,.,CASSLGVIQMNTEAFF,TGTGCCAGCAGTCTAGGGGTAATTCAGATGAACACTGAAGCTTTCTTT
TRBV11-3,TRBJ2-3,17,TRBD1,.,CASSLDSRTGGTDTQYF,TGTGCCAGCAGCTTAGATAGTCGCACAGGGGGCACAGATACGCAGTATTTT
TRBV29-1,TRBJ2-5,13,TRBD2,once,CSVDSGGQETQYF,TGCAGCGTTGATAGCGGGGGGCAAGAGACCCAGTACTTC
TRBV20-1,TRBJ1-6,10,.,.,CSAGSSPLHF,TGCAGTGCTGGAAGTTCACCCCTCCACTTT
TRBV6-5,TRBJ1-6,20,TRBD1,few,CASSYRPTGGLGSYNSPLHF,TGTGCCAGCAGTTACCGACCCACAGGGGGCCTTGGGTCCTATAATTCACCCCTCCACTTT
TRBV18,TRBJ2-7,14,.,.,CASSPGTFYYEQYF,TGTGCCAGCTCACCAGGGACGTTCTACTACGAGCAGTACTTC
TRBV19,TRBJ1-2,12,.,.,CASSIWDEGYTF,TGTGCCAGTAGTATTTGGGACGAGGGCTACACCTTC
TRBV6-5,TRBJ2-5,16,.,once,CASSYNGVGKLETQYF,TGTGCCAGCAGTTACAATGGTGTGGGGAAACTGGAGACCCAGTACTTC
TRBV20-1,TRBJ2-5,14,TRBD2,.,CSTTLAGGRETQYF,TGCAGTACCACCTTGGCGGGGGGGCGTGAGACCCAGTACTTC
TRBV3-1,TRBJ1-6,17,TRBD1,.,CASSQNRGRVMNSPLHF,TGTGCCAGCAGTCAAAACAGGGGGAGGGTTATGAATTCACCCCTCCACTTT
TRBV20-1,TRBJ2-3,15,TRBD1,few,CSARDRQGRGDTQYF,TGCAGTGCTAGAGACAGACAGGGTCGCGGAGATACGCAGTATTTT
TRBV30,TRBJ1-1,12,.,.,CAWSQGNTEAFF,TGTGCCTGGAGTCAGGGGAACACTGAAGCTTTCTTT